These 29 T cell receptor beta chains were all obtained from the same sample, sequenced in a study of cytomegalovirus exposure and HLA in healthy donors. TCRdb's copy holds only in-frame clones and misses some; the assay was immunoSEQ multiplex PCR. The sample holds around 250,000 clones, roughly 90% seen once. Sample: PBMCs. All receptors come from a woman younger than 35 in good health and CMV-seronegative.

The V gene is TRBV28, the J gene TRBJ2-7; the match to TRBD1 covers 9 bases. The CDR3 covers 17 residues. CDR1 is MDHEN and CDR2 is SYDVKM in the germline V gene. Trimming at V came to 5 bases and at J to 2 bases, leaving 13 bases not matched to a gene. The CDR3 nucleotides read TGTGCCAGCAGTATGAGCTCCGGGACAGGGCCCCCCTACGAGCAGTACTTC. Translation gives CASSMSSGTGPPYEQYF.

This clone was counted a single time. The chain combines TRBV19 with TRBJ2-7, with 14 bases that match TRBD2. From germline, CDR1 is LNHDA and CDR2 SQIVND (reference sequence). The CDR3 is made up of 16 amino acids. Trimming removed 5 bases from V and 2 bases from J; junction bases left unmatched: 5. CDR3 coding DNA: TGTGCCAGTAGTGTCGGGACTAGCGGGGGCACCTACGAGCAGTACTTC. Translated, it gives CASSVGTSGGTYEQYF.

This chain uses TRBV27 with TRBJ2-1; the D is unclear. Trimming took off 5 bases at V and 8 bases at J, with 16 bases between the two ends. CDR1 and CDR2 (germline): MNHEY, SMNVEV (reference sequence). The CDR3 extends over 14 amino acids. This CDR3 is CASSQQHPQDEQFF. DNA of the CDR3: TGTGCCAGCAGTCAGCAGCATCCCCAGGATGAGCAGTTCTTC.

This clone has just one count. This chain uses TRBV30 with TRBJ2-1, with D uncertain. The V gene's germline CDR1 is GTSNPN and CDR2 SVGIG (reference sequence). There are 14 residues in the CDR3. Trimming pared 4 bases from V and 1 base from J, leaving 11 bases between. The CDR3 DNA reads TGTGCCTGGAACAGAATGTATTCCTACAATGAGCAGTTCTTC. It translates to CAWNRMYSYNEQFF. Looking up the rest from reference TRBV30 and TRBJ2-1 gives the full variable domain: SQTIHQWPATLVQPVGSPLSLECTVEGTSNPNLYWYRQAAGRGLQLLFYSVGIGQISSEVPQNLSASRPQDRQFILSSKKLLLSDSGFYLCAWNRMYSYNEQFFGPGTRLTVL.

With respect to this clone: Other DNA sequences in this sample translate to the same CDR3. J is TRBJ1-6 and V is TRBV28; D is possibly TRBD1 (5 bases). The V end lost 2 bases, the J end lost 1 base, and 9 bases lay between the germline ends. Germline V gene lookup returns CDR1 MDHEN and CDR2 SYDVKM. The CDR3 length is 16 residues. The CDR3: CASSLRGGSYNSPLHF. In DNA, the CDR3 is TGTGCCAGCAGTTTACGGGGGGGGTCCTATAATTCACCCCTCCACTTT.

The J gene is TRBJ2-3, the V gene TRBV9; the match to TRBD2 covers 8 bases. Trimming took 0 bases from V and 2 from J; bases not matched to a gene: 14. Germline-derived CDR1 and CDR2 are SGDLS and YYNGEE. This CDR3 has 19 amino acids. The CDR3, as DNA: TGTGCCAGCAGCGTAGCGGGTCTAGCGGGCGCAGCTTCCACAGATACGCAGTATTTT. It yields the protein CASSVAGLAGAASTDTQYF.

In this sample, this clone turned up once. CDR3 region: CSASPGLRLFF. CDR3 sequence (DNA): TGCAGTGCTTCTCCGGGACTAAGACTGTTCTTC. The chain combines TRBV20-1 with TRBJ2-1; TRBD2 matches 7 bases. Trimming cost V 5 bases and J 15 bases; bases outside gene matches: 10. The length of the CDR3 is 11 residues. CDR1 is DFQATT and CDR2 is SNEGSKA in the germline V gene (reference sequence).

This clone was recorded only once. The V gene is TRBV4-3, the J gene TRBJ2-5, with 8 positions matching TRBD2. J lost 5 bases, V lost 1 base, and 6 bases had no gene match. Germline CDR1 reads LGHNA; CDR2 reads YSLEER. The CDR3 contains 15 residues. CDR3 region: CASSQAGGLQETQYF. The CDR3 region has the DNA TGCGCCAGCAGCCAAGCGGGGGGGCTCCAGGAGACCCAGTACTTC.

This sequence joins TRBV2 and TRBJ1-1; D is unclear. The CDR3 loop spans 13 amino acids. CDR1 and CDR2 (germline): SNHLY, FYNNEI. Trimming stripped 6 bases from V and 1 base from J, with 9 bases between. The chain's CDR3 is CASRVGENTEAFF. The DNA for the CDR3 is TGTGCCAGCAGGGTCGGTGAGAACACTGAAGCTTTCTTT.

The V gene is TRBV7-6, the J gene TRBJ1-2; TRBD1 matches at 12 bases. The germline CDR1 and CDR2 sequences are SGHVS and FNYEAQ. The CDR3 runs 15 residues. The J segment lost 6 bases and the V segment lost 3 bases, leaving 5 bases of the junction unmatched. As DNA, the CDR3 is TGTGCCAGCAGCTTGGGACAGGGGGCGACTAATGGCTACACCTTC. Protein product: CASSLGQGATNGYTF.

The J gene is TRBJ1-2, the V gene TRBV5-5; D not resolved. CDR1 is SGHKS, CDR2 YYEKEE, per germline (reference sequence). The germline V and J ends were trimmed by 3 bases and 4 bases, with 19 bases remaining between them. CDR3 length: 16 residues. CDR3 nucleotides: TGTGCCAGCAGCTACGGCGCCGGAGTCTTCGTCTATGGCTACACCTTC. It specifies CASSYGAGVFVYGYTF.

This chain uses TRBV2 with TRBJ2-3; the D gene is possibly TRBD1 (6 bases). This CDR3 has 14 residues. The ends were cut back, 6 bases at V and 4 bases at J, with 14 bases in the middle. The germline gives CDR1 SNHLY, CDR2 FYNNEI. In DNA form, the CDR3 reads TGTGCCAGCAGGGAAAGAAGACAGGCAGATACGCAGTATTTT. Translating gives CASRERRQADTQYF.

V usage is TRBV30 and J usage is TRBJ2-3, with 10 bases lining up with TRBD2. The CDR3 sequence is 15 residues long. J lost 2 bases, V lost 3 bases, and 5 bases had no gene match. The germline V gene encodes CDR1 GTSNPN and CDR2 SVGIG (reference sequence). The CDR3 spells CAWRGAGGYTDTQYF. Here the CDR3 DNA reads TGTGCCTGGAGGGGAGCGGGGGGGTACACAGATACGCAGTATTTT.

The V and J genes are TRBV27 and TRBJ2-3, with 7 bases aligning to TRBD2. V was clipped by 6 bases and J by 2 bases; unmatched bases: 8. Germline V gene sequence: CDR1 MNHEY, CDR2 SMNVEV (reference sequence). CDR3 size: 15 residues. The CDR3 spells CASSGLDRATDTQYF. Here the CDR3 DNA reads TGTGCCAGCAGCGGACTAGATCGTGCCACAGATACGCAGTATTTT.

The genes are TRBV10-3 and TRBJ2-7; D is ambiguous. V was cut by 2 bases and J by 4 bases, with 9 bases left in between. The CDR3 contains 13 residues. CDR1 is ENHRY and CDR2 is SYGVKD in the germline V gene. CDR3 DNA: TGTGCCATCAGTGAGATCGACGGGTACGAGCAGTACTTC. Its protein is CAISEIDGYEQYF.

The chain carries TRBV7-8 and TRBJ1-5; tentatively, D is TRBD1 (5 bases). The ends were cut back, 1 base at V and 7 bases at J, with 14 bases in the middle. CDR3 length: 15 amino acids. Germline CDR1 SGHVS, CDR2 FQNEAQ. The CDR3 DNA sequence: TGTGCCAGCAGCTTAGTCCAAGGGGTAAACCAGCCCCAGCATTTT. This codes for CASSLVQGVNQPQHF.

The chain has TRBV28 and TRBJ1-3; no definite D call. CDR1 is MDHEN, CDR2 SYDVKM, per germline. V lost 7 bases and J lost 0, with 10 bases in between. The CDR3 contains 14 residues. DNA of the CDR3: TGTGCCAGCACCCGAGGCTACTCTGGAAACACCATATATTTT. Amino acids: CASTRGYSGNTIYF. The full variable domain, its missing parts supplied by reference TRBV28 and TRBJ1-3, is DVKVTQSSRYLVKRTGEKVFLECVQDMDHENMFWYRQDPGLGLRLIYFSYDVKMKEKGDIPEGYSVSREKKERFSLILESASTNQTSMYLCASTRGYSGNTIYFGEGSWLTVV.

The chain recombines TRBV15 with TRBJ2-1; no clear D gene. The V gene lost 0 bases and the J gene lost 9 bases, with 12 bases spanning the gap. Looked up from germline, CDR1 is LNHNV and CDR2 is YYDKDF (reference sequence). CDR3 length: 14 residues. This CDR3 reads CATSRDPFGLEQFF. CDR3 DNA sequence: TGTGCCACCAGCAGAGACCCATTTGGCCTTGAGCAGTTCTTC.

The genes are TRBV28 and TRBJ2-3, with TRBD2 as a possible D gene (7 bases). V dropped 3 bases and J dropped 3 bases, with 16 bases sitting between them. This CDR3 spans 16 amino acids. Germline V gene lookup returns CDR1 MDHEN and CDR2 SYDVKM. The CDR3 DNA is TGTGCCAGCAGTTTCGCGCGGGGGCAGGGGACAGATACGCAGTATTTT. This encodes CASSFARGQGTDTQYF.

The chain links TRBV27 to TRBJ2-7; D remains unclear. Between the trimmed V and J ends, which lost 0 bases and 0 bases, there was a span of 3 bases. Germline values: CDR1 MNHEY, CDR2 SMNVEV (reference sequence). This CDR3 contains 13 residues. The CDR3 DNA follows: TGTGCCAGCAGTTTATCCCTCTCCTACGAGCAGTACTTC. Amino acids: CASSLSLSYEQYF.

J is TRBJ2-7 and V is TRBV7-9, with TRBD1 matching 8 bases. V was clipped by 4 bases and J by 2 bases; unmatched bases: 4. This CDR3 has 14 residues. Germline CDR1 and CDR2: SEHNR and FQNEAQ (reference sequence). The CDR3 spells CASSSTGAPYEQYF. The CDR3 nucleotides read TGTGCCAGCAGCTCGACAGGGGCCCCCTACGAGCAGTACTTC.

This clone was seen just once. V gene TRBV6-1 combines with J gene TRBJ2-7, with unresolved D. Germline values: CDR1 MNHNS, CDR2 SASEGT. Trimming removed 9 bases from V and 0 bases from J, with 12 bases in between. The CDR3 is 13 residues long. CDR3 residues: CASASVHSYEQYF. The CDR3 DNA sequence: TGTGCCAGTGCAAGTGTACACTCCTACGAGCAGTACTTC.

J is TRBJ2-3 and V is TRBV5-1; TRBD1 aligns across 10 bases. Trimming at V came to 0 bases and at J to 1 base, leaving 8 bases not matched to a gene. The germline V gene encodes CDR1 SGHRS and CDR2 YFSETQ. This CDR3 is 18 amino acids long. The CDR3 coding sequence is TGCGCCAGCAGCTTGGCCCTGACAGGGGGCGCTGGCACAGATACGCAGTATTTT. Amino acids: CASSLALTGGAGTDTQYF.

V is TRBV4-3 and J is TRBJ2-3; 7 nucleotides line up with TRBD2. CDR1 is LGHNA, CDR2 YSLEER, per germline. J was trimmed by 2 bases and V by 4 bases; bases with no gene match: 9. CDR3 length: 16 amino acids. This CDR3 reads CASSRLLASPTDTQYF. The CDR3 DNA is TGCGCCAGCAGCCGATTACTAGCGTCCCCCACAGATACGCAGTATTTT.

J is TRBJ1-4 and V is TRBV5-5; 8 bases map to TRBD1. Germline-derived CDR1 and CDR2 are SGHKS and YYEKEE (reference sequence). The CDR3 has 19 amino acids. Trimming cost V 0 bases and J 5 bases; bases outside gene matches: 15. CDR3 sequence reads: CASSLEYSVGTGGNEKLFF. CDR3 nucleotides: TGTGCCAGCAGCTTGGAATACAGTGTTGGGACAGGTGGAAATGAAAAACTGTTTTTT.

The rearrangement links TRBV5-1 to TRBJ1-6; TRBD1 matches at 9 bases. Trimming removed 0 bases from V and 9 bases from J; junction bases left unmatched: 4. The CDR3 extends over 15 amino acids. The V gene's germline CDR1 is SGHRS and CDR2 YFSETQ. The CDR3 DNA reads TGCGCCAGCAGCTTGGTGGGACAGGGAGCTTCACCCCTCCACTTT. Translated: CASSLVGQGASPLHF.

This chain connects TRBV30 to TRBJ2-1, with 7 nucleotides matching TRBD2. With 0 bases clipped from V and 2 bases from J, the junction kept 4 bases outside the gene matches. The CDR3 loop spans 15 amino acids. The germline V gene has CDR1 GTSNPN and CDR2 SVGIG (reference sequence). In DNA form, the CDR3 reads TGTGCCTGGAGTGTTGGCGGGGGACCCTACAATGAGCAGTTCTTC. Translating gives CAWSVGGGPYNEQFF.

The chain combines TRBV6-5 with TRBJ1-1; no clear D gene. The CDR3 spans 15 residues. Germline CDR1 is MNHEY and CDR2 is SVGAGI. Trimming stripped 4 bases from V and 1 base from J, with 13 bases between. CDR3 DNA: TGTGCCAGCAGTTCCGAACCATTGGCGAACACTGAAGCTTTCTTT. Its protein is CASSSEPLANTEAFF.

The rearrangement joins TRBV2 to TRBJ2-5; D perhaps matches TRBD2 (6 bases). V was cut by 7 bases and J by 3 bases, with 12 bases left in between. CDR1 SNHLY and CDR2 FYNNEI come from the germline V gene. The CDR3 runs 13 residues. The CDR3 DNA is TGTGCCAGCAAAGAACGGGGGAAAGAGACCCAGTACTTC. The encoded protein is CASKERGKETQYF.